A selection of T cell receptor beta chains follows, all from one sample in a study of blood T cell repertoires in COVID-19. TCRdb's table, derived via immunoSEQ multiplex PCR, lists solely in-frame clones and lacks some. This table holds 150,000 to 200,000 clones, around two thirds found once. Specimen: peripheral blood. Source of these receptors: an elderly woman with acute or convalescent COVID-19. Both conserved end residues are part of each CDR3. The D gene is left open where the match is weak. A clone size is listed for some rows: how often the clone was seen (once, few, many), or a class if it is expanded.

size: -; V: TRBV5-5; J: TRBJ1-1; D: TRBD1; DNA: TGTGCCAGCAGCTGGACGGGACAGCCTAACGCTGAAGCTTTCTTT; CDR3: CASSWTGQPNAEAFF
size: -; V: TRBV6-5; J: TRBJ2-7; D: TRBD2; DNA: TGTGCCAGCAGTCCCTTCGCGGGGGGCAACTACGAGCAGTACTTC; CDR3: CASSPFAGGNYEQYF
size: -; V: TRBV12-5; J: TRBJ2-2; D: TRBD1; DNA: TGTGCTAGTGGTATCGGGTCGGGACAGGAACCCACCGGGGAGCTGTTTTTT; CDR3: CASGIGSGQEPTGELFF
size: -; V: TRBV7-2; J: TRBJ1-2; D: TRBD1; DNA: TGTGCCAGCAGCTTAGGACAGGGGGTTCAAGGCTACACCTTC; CDR3: CASSLGQGVQGYTF
size: -; V: TRBV29-1; J: TRBJ2-3; D: -; DNA: TGCAGCGTTGAAGATGCCAGGGCCCCGCAGTATTTT; CDR3: CSVEDARAPQYF
size: -; V: TRBV19; J: TRBJ2-7; D: -; DNA: TGTGCCAGTAGTCGTCCAGGGGCCGGCGAGCAGTACTTC; CDR3: CASSRPGAGEQYF
size: -; V: TRBV28; J: TRBJ2-7; D: TRBD2; DNA: TGTGCCAGCAGTGTGGGGACTAGCGCCTACGAGCAGTACTTC; CDR3: CASSVGTSAYEQYF
size: -; V: TRBV9; J: TRBJ1-6; D: TRBD1; DNA: TGTGCCAGCAGCGTAGGAGGGGGCCTCAATTCACCCCTCCACTTT; CDR3: CASSVGGGLNSPLHF
size: -; V: TRBV5-5; J: TRBJ2-1; D: TRBD2; DNA: TGTGCCAGCAGCTTGCGCTTCGGCGGGAGTCCCCGCAATGAGCAGTTCTTC; CDR3: CASSLRFGGSPRNEQFF
size: few; V: TRBV4-2; J: TRBJ2-7; D: TRBD1; DNA: TGTGCCAGCAGCCAGGCCGGGACAGATATCTACGAGCAGTACTTC; CDR3: CASSQAGTDIYEQYF
size: -; V: TRBV7-7; J: TRBJ2-7; D: -; DNA: TGTGCCAGCAGCCCAGTTGGGTCCGGGAGTCCAGGCGAGCAGTACTTC; CDR3: CASSPVGSGSPGEQYF
size: -; V: TRBV29-1; J: TRBJ1-4; D: -; DNA: TGCAGCGTTGCAGGCCAGGCCTCAACTAATGAAAAACTGTTTTTT; CDR3: CSVAGQASTNEKLFF
size: -; V: TRBV3-1/TRBV3-2; J: TRBJ2-7; D: -; DNA: TGTGCCAGCAGCCAAGGCAACGGTCTTGAGCAGTACTTC; CDR3: CASSQGNGLEQYF
size: -; V: TRBV19; J: TRBJ2-2; D: TRBD1; DNA: TGTGCCACACAGGGGCCCTTCTACATCACTGGGGAGCTGTTTTTT; CDR3: CATQGPFYITGELFF
size: -; V: TRBV3-1/TRBV3-2; J: TRBJ2-5; D: TRBD2; DNA: TGTGCCAGCAGCCAAGGACTAGCGACGGAGACCCAGTACTTC; CDR3: CASSQGLATETQYF
size: -; V: TRBV6-6; J: TRBJ1-4; D: -; DNA: TGTGCCAGCAGTTACCCTTCTGCAGGGCAGAATGAAAAACTGTTTTTT; CDR3: CASSYPSAGQNEKLFF
size: few; V: TRBV11-3; J: TRBJ2-3; D: TRBD2; DNA: TGTGCCAGCAGCGCAAGCGGGGGCACAGATACGCAGTATTTT; CDR3: CASSASGGTDTQYF
size: -; V: TRBV6-5; J: TRBJ1-5; D: -; DNA: TGTGCCAGCAGGGACATGGGACATAGCAATCAGCCCCAGCATTTT; CDR3: CASRDMGHSNQPQHF
size: -; V: TRBV11-2; J: TRBJ1-2; D: TRBD1; DNA: TGTGCCAGCAGCCCGGACAGGTCCTCCTATGGCTACACCTTC; CDR3: CASSPDRSSYGYTF
size: once; V: TRBV28; J: TRBJ2-7; D: TRBD1; DNA: TGTGCCAGCAGTTTACCCGGGACAGGGAGGTACGAGCAGTACTTC; CDR3: CASSLPGTGRYEQYF
size: -; V: TRBV28; J: TRBJ1-5; D: -; DNA: TGTGCCAGCAGTTTACTGGGGGCCGAAAATCAGCCCCAGCATTTT; CDR3: CASSLLGAENQPQHF
size: once; V: TRBV6-6; J: TRBJ1-1; D: -; DNA: TGTGCCAGCACGATCGGGGATAGGATGAACACTGAAGCTTTCTTT; CDR3: CASTIGDRMNTEAFF
size: -; V: TRBV13; J: TRBJ2-7; D: -; DNA: TGTGCCAGCAGCTTATTAGGCCTAGGCTCCTACGAGCAGTACTTC; CDR3: CASSLLGLGSYEQYF
size: -; V: TRBV5-1; J: TRBJ2-2; D: TRBD2; DNA: TGCGCCAGCAGCTTACCGACTAGCGGGAGGTTTGAAACCGGGGAGCTGTTTTTT; CDR3: CASSLPTSGRFETGELFF
size: -; V: TRBV21-1; J: TRBJ2-7; D: -; DNA: TGTGCCAGCAGCAAAGCATTTAAAACTGACAGAGACCCGCGCCCGCCCGACTACGAGCAGTACTTC; CDR3: CASSKAFKTDRDPRPPDYEQYF
size: -; V: TRBV6-2/TRBV6-3; J: TRBJ2-2; D: -; DNA: TGTGCCAGCAGTTACGAAGGGGTAAACACCGGGGAGCTGTTTTTT; CDR3: CASSYEGVNTGELFF
size: -; V: TRBV5-1; J: TRBJ2-1; D: -; DNA: TGCGCCAGCAGCTTGGGTTGGGGGCGCAGGAATGAGCAGTTCTTC; CDR3: CASSLGWGRRNEQFF
size: -; V: TRBV7-8; J: TRBJ2-3; D: TRBD1; DNA: TGTGCCAGCAGCTTGGGACAGGGGGAAGCAGATACGCAGTATTTT; CDR3: CASSLGQGEADTQYF
size: -; V: TRBV6-5; J: TRBJ2-7; D: TRBD2; DNA: TGTGCCAGCAGTCCTAGCGGGAGTCGTTCCTACGAGCAGTACTTC; CDR3: CASSPSGSRSYEQYF
size: -; V: TRBV28; J: TRBJ2-7; D: -; DNA: TGTGCCAGCAGTCCGGGGACTTCGTACGAGCAGTACTTC; CDR3: CASSPGTSYEQYF
size: -; V: TRBV28; J: TRBJ2-7; D: TRBD1; DNA: TGTGCCAGCACATGGATCGGGACAGGGGCGGGGGAGCAGTACTTC; CDR3: CASTWIGTGAGEQYF
size: -; V: TRBV12-3/TRBV12-4; J: TRBJ1-2; D: TRBD1; DNA: TGTGCCAGCAGTTTAGGGCAGGGGGACGGCTACACCTTC; CDR3: CASSLGQGDGYTF
size: -; V: TRBV6-6; J: TRBJ1-5; D: TRBD1; DNA: TGTGCCAGCAGGCGGGACAGGGGGACGGGTGTTCAGCCCCAGCATTTT; CDR3: CASRRDRGTGVQPQHF
size: few; V: TRBV18; J: TRBJ1-5; D: -; DNA: TGTGCCAGCTCACCGAGTCAGGTCGATCAGCCCCAGCATTTT; CDR3: CASSPSQVDQPQHF
size: -; V: TRBV27; J: TRBJ2-2; D: -; DNA: TGTGTTACGGCGGGACTTGGGGAAAACACCGGGGAGCTGTTTTTT; CDR3: CVTAGLGENTGELFF
size: -; V: TRBV28; J: TRBJ2-7; D: TRBD2; DNA: TGTGCCGGCCGGACTAGCGGGAACTCCTACGAGCAGTACTTC; CDR3: CAGRTSGNSYEQYF
size: -; V: TRBV28; J: TRBJ1-5; D: -; DNA: TGTGCCAGCATTCCAGGGGTCAATCAGCCCCAGCATTTT; CDR3: CASIPGVNQPQHF
size: -; V: TRBV6-1; J: TRBJ1-2; D: TRBD1; DNA: TGTGCCAGCAGGCCGGACAGGGCGCATGGCTACACCTTC; CDR3: CASRPDRAHGYTF
size: -; V: TRBV3-1/TRBV3-2; J: TRBJ1-2; D: -; DNA: TGTGCCAGCAGCCAAGAAAGTTGGCTCGGAGGACTCACCTTC; CDR3: CASSQESWLGGLTF
size: -; V: TRBV27; J: TRBJ1-6; D: -; DNA: TGTGCCAGCAGTTTCGGGACGGGAGAAAATTCACCCCTCCACTTT; CDR3: CASSFGTGENSPLHF
size: few; V: TRBV5-5; J: TRBJ1-1; D: -; DNA: TGTGCCAGCAGGTTGGACAGCCTGAACACTGAAGCTTTCTTT; CDR3: CASRLDSLNTEAFF
size: once; V: TRBV3-1/TRBV3-2; J: TRBJ1-6; D: -; DNA: TGTGCCAGCAGCCAAGATTCGGGGTTGGATTCACCCCTCCACTTT; CDR3: CASSQDSGLDSPLHF